Listed below are T cell receptor beta chains from one sample, sequenced in a study of blood T cell repertoires in COVID-19. Generated by immunoSEQ multiplex PCR, the TCRdb table keeps only in-frame clones and is missing some. Found here are fewer than 250,000 clones, around 92% of them singletons; the top ten hold approximately 8.1%. The source material was PBMCs or T cells enriched from blood (not recorded which). These receptors were obtained from a woman younger than 30 who had recovered from COVID-19. CDR3s include the opening cysteine and the closing phenylalanine or tryptophan. Fields, in order: clone size, V gene, J gene, D gene, CDR3 protein, CDR3 DNA. D genes are given only for firm matches. Not all rows give a size; the values are once, few, many and, for expanded clones, a class.

>.|TRBV4-1|TRBJ2-2|TRBD1
CASSHVNLRQGTGELFF
TGCGCCAGCAGCCATGTAAACCTCCGACAGGGAACCGGGGAGCTGTTTTTT
>.|TRBV29-1|TRBJ1-6|TRBD1
CSVGQGDNSPLHF
TGCAGCGTCGGACAGGGGGATAATTCACCCCTCCACTTT
>once|TRBV24-1|TRBJ2-1|TRBD1
CATSSSDRSGGQFF
TGTGCCACCAGTTCATCGGACAGGTCCGGAGGGCAGTTCTTC
>.|TRBV27|TRBJ2-1|.
CASSLSQEGRYEQFF
TGTGCCAGCAGTTTATCCCAGGAGGGGAGATATGAGCAGTTCTTC
>.|TRBV2|TRBJ1-3|.
CASSPGAGNTIYF
TGTGCCAGCAGTCCAGGGGCAGGGAACACCATATATTTT
>.|TRBV2|TRBJ2-5|TRBD2
CASSGGLGGETQYF
TGTGCCAGCAGTGGGGGACTAGGTGGGGAGACCCAGTACTTC
>.|TRBV28|TRBJ1-1|.
CASSLTGITTEAFF
TGTGCCAGCAGTTTGACGGGGATAACCACTGAAGCTTTCTTT
>.|TRBV9|TRBJ2-5|.
CASSVGLLGSQETQYF
TGTGCCAGCAGCGTAGGTCTCTTGGGGAGCCAAGAGACCCAGTACTTC
>.|TRBV30|TRBJ1-5|.
CAWSVSYSNQPQHF
TGTGCCTGGAGTGTATCCTATAGCAATCAGCCCCAGCATTTT
>.|TRBV7-7|TRBJ2-3|.
CASSEGYTDTQYF
TGTGCCAGCAGCGAGGGTTACACAGATACGCAGTATTTT
>.|TRBV28|TRBJ1-3|.
CASQNQAHSGNTIYF
TGTGCCAGCCAGAATCAGGCTCACTCTGGAAACACCATATATTTT
>.|TRBV29-1|TRBJ1-6|TRBD1
CSVVFGQGNSPLHF
TGCAGCGTTGTATTTGGACAGGGGAATTCACCCCTCCACTTT
>once|TRBV2|TRBJ1-1|.
CASNRVAAPEAFF
TGTGCCAGCAATCGGGTAGCGGCGCCTGAAGCTTTCTTT
>.|TRBV7-9|TRBJ1-2|.
CASSLKSRDTRNYGYTF
TGTGCCAGCAGCTTAAAGTCCCGGGACACGAGAAACTATGGCTACACCTTC
>once|TRBV9|TRBJ2-1|.
CASSPLQGLGNEQFF
TGTGCCAGCAGCCCCCTACAGGGCTTGGGGAATGAGCAGTTCTTC
>.|TRBV19|TRBJ2-1|.
CASSIGGLEQFF
TGTGCCAGTAGTATAGGGGGGCTTGAGCAGTTCTTC